The T cell receptor (beta chain) under discussion was sequenced for a study of shared clonotypes between healthy human individuals. Naive CD8 populations comprised CD45RO-negative cells positively selected for CCR7, excluding terminally differentiated effector memory CD45RA+ cells. Sequenced by immunoSEQ multiplex PCR; TCRdb stores in-frame clones only, minus some. The table includes about 680,000 clones, about 90% detected once. Sample: naive CD8+ T cells sorted from blood. This TCR derives from a man aged 25 to 45 in good health.

In nucleotides, the CDR3 is TGTGCCAGCTCAAAAAGGGCCCCTAGCACAGATACGCAGTATTTT. Translating it yields CASSKRAPSTDTQYF. This sequence joins TRBV18 and TRBJ2-3, with D uncertain. Germline V gives CDR1 KGHSH, CDR2 LQKENI. CDR3 length: 15 amino acids. The V end was cut by 5 bases, the J end by 0 bases, with 12 bases between.